A selection of T cell receptor beta chains follows, all from one sample in a study of blood T cell repertoires in COVID-19. Sequenced by immunoSEQ multiplex PCR; TCRdb stores in-frame clones only, minus some. This sample has 84,000 or so clones, with just under 85% found just once. The sample was peripheral blood. These receptors came from a man older than 75 with active or convalescent COVID-19. Each CDR3 is given with its conserved first and last residue. A D gene is named only where the DNA matches it firmly. The size field is filled for only some rows; it gives once, few, many or a size class.

>TRBJ2-1|-|TRBV5-1|-
TGCGCCAGCAGCTTGACGGAGGGATGGAATGAGCAGTTCTTC
CASSLTEGWNEQFF
>TRBJ2-1|-|TRBV28|few
TGTGCCAGCAGTTCCCCTTCCAGGGCGGCATACAATGAGCAGTTCTTC
CASSSPSRAAYNEQFF
>TRBJ1-5|TRBD1|TRBV19|-
TGTGCCAGTAGCCACGGGGACAGGGGAAGCAATCAGCCCCAGCATTTT
CASSHGDRGSNQPQHF
>TRBJ1-4|TRBD1|TRBV29-1|-
TGCAGCGTGGGGACAGGGGTCGCTGAAAAACTGTTTTTT
CSVGTGVAEKLFF
>TRBJ2-2|TRBD2|TRBV5-4|-
TGTGCCAGCAGCTTGGACCAGCGGGGTAAAACCGGGGAGCTGTTTTTT
CASSLDQRGKTGELFF
>TRBJ1-3|-|TRBV19|-
TGTGCCAGTAGTCCGGGACAAGTGGGAGGAAACACCATATATTTT
CASSPGQVGGNTIYF
>TRBJ1-1|-|TRBV5-4|-
TGTGCCAGCAGCTTTACTCAATCTAATGAAGCTTTCTTT
CASSFTQSNEAFF
>TRBJ2-3|TRBD2|TRBV5-4|once
TGTGCCAGCAGCCCAAAAAAGACTAGCGGAGTCACAGATACGCAGTATTTT
CASSPKKTSGVTDTQYF
>TRBJ1-2|TRBD1|TRBV28|few
TGTGCCAGCAGTGCCGGGACAGGGGTTGGCTACACCTTC
CASSAGTGVGYTF
>TRBJ2-3|TRBD1|TRBV29-1|-
TGCAGCGTTCCGGGACAGGGGACAGATACGCAGTATTTT
CSVPGQGTDTQYF
>TRBJ1-1|TRBD1|TRBV4-1|-
TGCGCCAGCAGCCAAGTACCGGGACAGGGGGCCGCTGAAGCTTTCTTT
CASSQVPGQGAAEAFF
>TRBJ1-6|-|TRBV2|-
TGTGCCAGCAGTGTCTTCGCCCCCTCGGATTCACCCCTCCACTTT
CASSVFAPSDSPLHF
>TRBJ2-4|-|TRBV18|-
TGTGCCAGCTCGCGAGGCAACACCGACAAAAACATTCAGTACTTC
CASSRGNTDKNIQYF
>TRBJ2-1|-|TRBV5-1|-
TGCGCCAGCAGCTTGGAGGCCGGGGGTGAGCAGTTCTTC
CASSLEAGGEQFF
>TRBJ2-1|-|TRBV21-1|-
TGTGCCAGCAGCAAAGTTCCAGGGGGATGCTCCTACAATGAGCAGTTCTTC
CASSKVPGGCSYNEQFF
>TRBJ1-1|TRBD1|TRBV11-3|once
TGTGCCAGCAGCCCGATACCACCTCCGGGACAGACGGCAGCTTTCTTT
CASSPIPPPGQTAAFF
>TRBJ2-3|-|TRBV7-8|once
TGTGCCAGCAGCTTAAGTTCCGGGGGTACGCAGTATTTT
CASSLSSGGTQYF